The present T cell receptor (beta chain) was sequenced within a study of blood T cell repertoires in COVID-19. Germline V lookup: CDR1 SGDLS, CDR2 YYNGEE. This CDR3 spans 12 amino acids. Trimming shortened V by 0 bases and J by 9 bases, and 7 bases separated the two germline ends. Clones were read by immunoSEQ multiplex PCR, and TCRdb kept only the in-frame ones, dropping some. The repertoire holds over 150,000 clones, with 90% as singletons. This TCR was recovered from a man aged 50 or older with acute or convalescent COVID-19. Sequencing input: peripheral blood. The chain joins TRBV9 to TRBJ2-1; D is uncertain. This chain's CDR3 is CASSVGLSEQFF. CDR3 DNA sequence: TGTGCCAGCAGCGTAGGGCTGTCTGAGCAGTTCTTC.